This entry features one TCR beta chain sequence. Its antigen is currently unknown. The sample is drawn from a study of cytomegalovirus exposure and HLA in healthy donors. This CDR3 comprises 15 residues. The V gene lost 6 bases and the J gene lost 0 bases, with 11 bases spanning the gap. Germline CDR1 reads SNHLY; CDR2 reads FYNNEI. General observations from the study: Reported performance of the classifier showed diagnosis of cytomegalovirus status with high specificity and sensitivity. Around 160 TCR beta chains were listed as cytomegalovirus-associated.

Clones were sequenced by immunoSEQ multiplex PCR, and TCRdb holds only the in-frame ones, with some missing. This sample has over 100,000 clones, with around nine tenths found just once. The study drew the donors from its roughly 120-subject validation cohort, separate from the roughly 670-subject first cohort. The gene calls are TRBV2 and TRBJ2-2; TRBD2 might be the D (5 bases). This clonotype was sampled from a woman under 30 in good health and CMV-seronegative. The sequenced material came from PBMCs. The CDR3 is CASSTTITNTGELFF. CDR3 DNA sequence: TGTGCCAGCAGCACGACTATAACGAACACCGGGGAGCTGTTTTTT.